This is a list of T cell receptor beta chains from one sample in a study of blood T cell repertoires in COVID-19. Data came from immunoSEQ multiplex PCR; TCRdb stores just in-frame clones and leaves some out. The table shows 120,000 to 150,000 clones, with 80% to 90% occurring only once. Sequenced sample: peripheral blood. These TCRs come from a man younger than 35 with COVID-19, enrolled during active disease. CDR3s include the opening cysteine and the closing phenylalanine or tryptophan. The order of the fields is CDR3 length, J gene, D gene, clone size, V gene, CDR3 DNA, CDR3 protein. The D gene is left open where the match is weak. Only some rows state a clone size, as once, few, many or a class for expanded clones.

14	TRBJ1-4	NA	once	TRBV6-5	TGTGCCAGCAGTTCCCGGCGGGGGGACGAAAAACTGTTTTTT	CASSSRRGDEKLFF
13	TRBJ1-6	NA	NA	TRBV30	TGTGCCTGGACAGGACACCTTAATTCACCCCTCCACTTT	CAWTGHLNSPLHF
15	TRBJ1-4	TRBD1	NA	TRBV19	TGTGCCAGTAGAAGGGACAGGGGATTAGATGAAAAACTGCTTTTT	CASRRDRGLDEKLLF
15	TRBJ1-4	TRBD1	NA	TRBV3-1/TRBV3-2	TGTGCCAGCAGCCAAACCGGGACAGGGGGCGAAAAACTGTTTTTT	CASSQTGTGGEKLFF
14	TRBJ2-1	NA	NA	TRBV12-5	TGTGCTAGTGGTTTGAACTCCGCTGAGAATGAGCAGTTCTTC	CASGLNSAENEQFF
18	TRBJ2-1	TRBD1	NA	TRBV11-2	TGTGCCAGCAGCTTAGCCGGACAGGGGACGAACTCCTACAATGAGCAGTTCTTC	CASSLAGQGTNSYNEQFF
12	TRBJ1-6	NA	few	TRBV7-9	TGTGCCAGCAGCGTACTAAGTTCACCCCTCCACTTT	CASSVLSSPLHF
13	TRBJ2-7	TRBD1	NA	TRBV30	TGTGCCTGGACCAGACAGGGGTACGGCGAGCAGTACTTC	CAWTRQGYGEQYF
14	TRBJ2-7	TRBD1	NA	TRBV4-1	TGCGCCAGCAGCTGGGTTCAGGGGGTGCACGAGCAGTACTTC	CASSWVQGVHEQYF
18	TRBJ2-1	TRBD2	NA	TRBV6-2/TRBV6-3	TGTGCCAGCAGTTACTCGCTAGCGGGAGTTCTCTTTAACTCTGAGCAGTTCTTC	CASSYSLAGVLFNSEQFF
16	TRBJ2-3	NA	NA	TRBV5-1	TGCGCCAGCAGCTTGGTATCGACTCCCAGGGCAGATACGCAGTATTTT	CASSLVSTPRADTQYF
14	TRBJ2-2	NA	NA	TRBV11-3	TGTGCCAGCAGCTTTGGACAGAACACCGGGGAGCTGTTTTTT	CASSFGQNTGELFF
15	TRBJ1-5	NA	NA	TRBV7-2	TGTGCCAGCAGCTTAGTACACGTTAGCAATCAGCCCCAGCATTTT	CASSLVHVSNQPQHF
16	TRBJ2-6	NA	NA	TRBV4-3	TGCGCCAGCAGCCAAGATGGGACATCTGGGGCCAACGTCCTGACTTTC	CASSQDGTSGANVLTF
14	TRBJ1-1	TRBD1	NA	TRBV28	TGTGCCAGCAGTTCACAGGGGAGCGACACTGAAGCTTTCTTT	CASSSQGSDTEAFF
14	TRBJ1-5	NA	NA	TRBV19	TGTGCCACTTCAGGCGGCCAGGGAGGTCAGCCCCAGCATTTT	CATSGGQGGQPQHF
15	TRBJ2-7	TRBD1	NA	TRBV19	TGTGCCAGTAGTATAGCTGGGGACAGGGCCTACGAGCAGTACTTC	CASSIAGDRAYEQYF
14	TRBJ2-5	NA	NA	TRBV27	TGTGCCAGCAGTTTATCCCGGGGGACGGAGACCCAGTACTTC	CASSLSRGTETQYF
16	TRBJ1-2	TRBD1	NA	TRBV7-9	TGTGCCAGCAGCCATTCCAGGACAGGAGGTCGGTATGGCTACACCTTC	CASSHSRTGGRYGYTF
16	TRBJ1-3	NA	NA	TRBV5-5	TGTGCCAGCAGCTTGGCCGAGGCCCTAATGGGAAACACCATATATTTT	CASSLAEALMGNTIYF
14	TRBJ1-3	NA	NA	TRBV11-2	TGTGCCAGCAGCTTTTCAGTCTCTGGAAACACCATATATTTT	CASSFSVSGNTIYF
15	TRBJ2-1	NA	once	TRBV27	TGTGCCAGCAGTTTACCAGGAAGTAGGGGCAATGAGCAGTTCTTC	CASSLPGSRGNEQFF
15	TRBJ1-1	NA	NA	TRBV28	TGTGCCAGCAGTTTATGGCGGGGGCCCAACACTGAAGCTTTCTTT	CASSLWRGPNTEAFF
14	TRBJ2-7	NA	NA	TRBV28	TGTGCCAGCAACCCTCGGGAGTATCGGTACGAGCAGTACTTC	CASNPREYRYEQYF
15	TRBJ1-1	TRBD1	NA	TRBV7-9	TGTGCCAGCAGTCTTACGGGACAGATAAACACTGAAGCTTTCTTT	CASSLTGQINTEAFF
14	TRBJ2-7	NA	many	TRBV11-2	TGTGCCAGCAGCTTTTCCCACAGGGTGAACGAGCAGTACTTC	CASSFSHRVNEQYF
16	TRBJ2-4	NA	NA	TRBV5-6	TGTGCCAGCAGCTTGGATGTGGGACTAGCCAAAAACATTCAGTACTTC	CASSLDVGLAKNIQYF
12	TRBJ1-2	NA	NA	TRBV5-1	TGCGCCAGCAGCCCCGGGGGGAATGGCTACACCTTC	CASSPGGNGYTF
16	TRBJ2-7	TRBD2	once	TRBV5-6	TGTGCCAGCAGCCTCCGACTAGCGGGAGGGCCAAACGAGCAGTACTTC	CASSLRLAGGPNEQYF
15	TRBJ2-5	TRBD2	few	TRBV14	TGTGCCAGCAGCCTCAATCTAGCGGGCGGCGAGACCCAGTACTTC	CASSLNLAGGETQYF
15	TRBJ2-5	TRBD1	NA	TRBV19	TGTGCCAGTAGTGGGGGACAGGGATTCATGGAGACCCAGTACTTC	CASSGGQGFMETQYF
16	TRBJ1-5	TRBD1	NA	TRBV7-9	TGTGCCAGCAGCTCACCGGACAGGGATAGCAATCAGCCCCAGCATTTT	CASSSPDRDSNQPQHF
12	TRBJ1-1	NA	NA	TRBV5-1	TGCGCCAGCAGCTTGTGGGGCGGTGAAGCTTTCTTT	CASSLWGGEAFF
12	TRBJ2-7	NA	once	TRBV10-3	TGTGCCACCAGGGGAGGGTCCTACGAGCAGTACTTC	CATRGGSYEQYF
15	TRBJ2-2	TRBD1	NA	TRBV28	TGTGCCAGCGCCGGGACAGGGGTGAACACCGGGGAGCTGTTTTTT	CASAGTGVNTGELFF
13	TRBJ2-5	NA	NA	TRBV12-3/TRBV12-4	TGTGCCAGCATCCAACACCTGGAAGAGACCCAGTACTTC	CASIQHLEETQYF
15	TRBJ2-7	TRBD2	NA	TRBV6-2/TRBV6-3	TGTGCCAGCAGTCCCGGGACTAGCGGGAGTCGCGAGCAGTACTTC	CASSPGTSGSREQYF
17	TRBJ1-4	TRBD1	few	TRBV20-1	TGCAGTGCTAGTCAGGGGGCGCTTACCGCAACTAATGAAAAACTGTTTTTT	CSASQGALTATNEKLFF
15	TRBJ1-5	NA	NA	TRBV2	TGTGCCAGCAAGGGGCGCGGCGCGCGCAATCAGCCCCAGCATTTT	CASKGRGARNQPQHF
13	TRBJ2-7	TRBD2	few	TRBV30	TGTGCCTGGCGTAATAGCGGGAGCTACGAGCAGTACTTC	CAWRNSGSYEQYF
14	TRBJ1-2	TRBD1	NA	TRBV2	TGTGCCAGCACCGAAGGGACAGGGCTCTATGGCTACACCTTC	CASTEGTGLYGYTF
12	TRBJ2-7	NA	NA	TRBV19	TGTGCCAGTAGTCCTCGCACCGGGAAGCAGTACTTC	CASSPRTGKQYF
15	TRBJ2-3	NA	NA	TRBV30	TGTGCCTGGAATACAGGGCGACAAGACGCAGATACGCAGTATTTT	CAWNTGRQDADTQYF
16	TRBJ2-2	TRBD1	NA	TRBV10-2	TGCGCCAGCAGGGGGACAGAAAGAGCCAACACCGGGGAGCTGTTTTTT	CASRGTERANTGELFF
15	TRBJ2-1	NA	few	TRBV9	TGTGCCAGCAGCGTAGAGCTAGCGCCAGGGTATGAGCAGTTCTTC	CASSVELAPGYEQFF
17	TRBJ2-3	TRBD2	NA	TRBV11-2	TGTGCCAGCAGCCCCCTAGCGGGAGGGCAGGGCACAGATACGCAGTATTTT	CASSPLAGGQGTDTQYF
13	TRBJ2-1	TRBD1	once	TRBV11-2	TGTGCCAGCAGCTCAACAGGGGGTAGTGAGCAGTTCTTC	CASSSTGGSEQFF
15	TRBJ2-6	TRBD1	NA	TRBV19	TGTGCCACCTCGACAGGGCTTGCTGGGGCCAACGTCCTGACTTTC	CATSTGLAGANVLTF
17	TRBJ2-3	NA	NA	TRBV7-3	TGTGCCAGCAGCTTAAAGGGTAGGGGCATCAGCACAGATACGCAGTATTTT	CASSLKGRGISTDTQYF
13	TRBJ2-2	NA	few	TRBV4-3	TGCGCCAGCAGCCAAGATTCGGCCGGGGAGCTGTTTTTT	CASSQDSAGELFF
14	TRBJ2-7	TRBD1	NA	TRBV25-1	TGTGCCAGCAGCGCAGACAGGGGTGCAAACGAGCAGTACTTC	CASSADRGANEQYF
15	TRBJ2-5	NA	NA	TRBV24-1	TGTGCCACCAGTGATTGGACTCCCTCGGGAGAGACCCAGTACTTC	CATSDWTPSGETQYF
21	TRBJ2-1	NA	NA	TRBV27	TGTGCCAGCAGTTTCCGCACTTTCGATTTCACAGGGACGAGCTCCTACAATGAGCAGTTCTTC	CASSFRTFDFTGTSSYNEQFF
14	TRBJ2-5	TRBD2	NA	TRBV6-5	TGTGCCAGCCGTCCTAGCGGGCGACAAGAGACCCAGTACTTC	CASRPSGRQETQYF